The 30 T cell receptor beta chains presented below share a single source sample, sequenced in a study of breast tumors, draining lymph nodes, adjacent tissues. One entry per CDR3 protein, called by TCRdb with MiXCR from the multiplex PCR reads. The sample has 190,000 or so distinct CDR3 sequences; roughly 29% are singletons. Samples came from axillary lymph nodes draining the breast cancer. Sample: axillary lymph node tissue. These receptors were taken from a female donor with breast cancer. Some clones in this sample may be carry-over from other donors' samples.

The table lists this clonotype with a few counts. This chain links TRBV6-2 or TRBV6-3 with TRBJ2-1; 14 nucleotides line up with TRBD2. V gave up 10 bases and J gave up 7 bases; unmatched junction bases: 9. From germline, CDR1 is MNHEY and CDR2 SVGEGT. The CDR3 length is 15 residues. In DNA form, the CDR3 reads TGTGCCACGGACCCCGGGACTAGCGGGAGTAATGAGCAGTTCTTC. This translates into CATDPGTSGSNEQFF.

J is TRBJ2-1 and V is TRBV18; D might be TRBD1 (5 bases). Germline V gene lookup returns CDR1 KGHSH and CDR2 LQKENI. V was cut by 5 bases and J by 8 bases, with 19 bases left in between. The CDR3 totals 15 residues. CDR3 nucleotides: TGTGCCAGCTCAAAGCGAAGCAGGGTAGGGGATGAGCAGTTCTTC. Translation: CASSKRSRVGDEQFF.

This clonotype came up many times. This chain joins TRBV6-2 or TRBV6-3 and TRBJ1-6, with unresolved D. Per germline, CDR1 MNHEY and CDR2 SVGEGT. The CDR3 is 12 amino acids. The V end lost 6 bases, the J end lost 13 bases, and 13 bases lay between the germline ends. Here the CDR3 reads CASSTQIRPLHF. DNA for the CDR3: TGTGCCAGCAGCACACAGATACGGCCCCTCCACTTT.

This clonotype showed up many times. The CDR3 here is CASRSYPLAGAYEQYF. The CDR3 DNA reads as TGTGCCAGCAGAAGTTACCCCCTAGCGGGAGCCTACGAGCAGTACTTC. The gene calls are TRBV6-2 or TRBV6-3 and TRBJ2-7; 10 positions agree with TRBD2. The CDR3 has 16 amino acids. Germline lookup yields CDR1 MNHEY and CDR2 SVGEGT. V dropped 6 bases and J dropped 2; count of bases not matched to a gene: 10.

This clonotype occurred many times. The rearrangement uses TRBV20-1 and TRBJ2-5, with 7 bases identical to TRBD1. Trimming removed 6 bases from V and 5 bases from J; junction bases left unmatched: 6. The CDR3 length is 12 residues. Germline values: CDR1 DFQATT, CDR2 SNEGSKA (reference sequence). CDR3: CSARQGAETQYF. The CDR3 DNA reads TGCAGTGCCAGACAGGGTGCGGAGACCCAGTACTTC.

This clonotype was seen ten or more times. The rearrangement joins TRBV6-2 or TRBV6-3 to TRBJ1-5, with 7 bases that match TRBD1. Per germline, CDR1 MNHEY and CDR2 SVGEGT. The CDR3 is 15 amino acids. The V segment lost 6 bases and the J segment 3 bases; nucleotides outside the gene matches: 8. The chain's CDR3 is CASRPLDRINQPQHF. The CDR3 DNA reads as TGTGCCAGCAGGCCCCTGGACAGGATCAATCAGCCCCAGCATTTT.

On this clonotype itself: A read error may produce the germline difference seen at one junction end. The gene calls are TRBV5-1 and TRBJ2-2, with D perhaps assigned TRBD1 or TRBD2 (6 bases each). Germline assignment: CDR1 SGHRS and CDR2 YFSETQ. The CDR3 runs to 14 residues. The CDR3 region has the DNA TGCGCCAGCAGGGGGGGCGCGTTTACCGGCGAGCTGTTTTTT. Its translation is CASRGGAFTGELFF. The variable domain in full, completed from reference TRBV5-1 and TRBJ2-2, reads KAGVTQTPRYLIKTRGQQVTLSCSPISGHRSVSWYQQTPGQGLQFLFEYFSETQRNKGNFPGRFSGRQFSNSRSEMNVSTLELGDSALYLCASRGGAFTGELFFGEGSRLTVL.

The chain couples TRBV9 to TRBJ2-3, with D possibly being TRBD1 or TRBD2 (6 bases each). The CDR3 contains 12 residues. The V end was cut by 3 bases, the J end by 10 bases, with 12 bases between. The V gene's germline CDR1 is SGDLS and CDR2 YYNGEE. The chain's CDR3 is CASSGDRRAQYF. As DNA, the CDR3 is TGTGCCAGCAGCGGAGACAGGAGGGCGCAGTATTTT.

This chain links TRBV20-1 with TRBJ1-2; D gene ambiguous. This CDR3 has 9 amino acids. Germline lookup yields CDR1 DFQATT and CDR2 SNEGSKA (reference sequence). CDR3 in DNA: TGCATGGTACCTAGCGGGTACACCTTC. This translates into CMVPSGYTF.

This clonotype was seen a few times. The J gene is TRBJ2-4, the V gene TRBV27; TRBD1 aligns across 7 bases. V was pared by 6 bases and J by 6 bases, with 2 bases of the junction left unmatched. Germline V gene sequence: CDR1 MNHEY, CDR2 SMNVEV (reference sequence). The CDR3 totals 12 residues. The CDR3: CASRNRGNIQYF. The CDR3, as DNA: TGTGCCAGCAGAAACAGGGGAAACATTCAGTACTTC.

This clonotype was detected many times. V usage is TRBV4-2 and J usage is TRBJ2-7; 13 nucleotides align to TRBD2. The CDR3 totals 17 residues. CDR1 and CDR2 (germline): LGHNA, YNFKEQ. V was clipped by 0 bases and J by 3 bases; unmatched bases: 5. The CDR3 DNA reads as TGTGCCAGCAGCCAAGATCGACTAGCGGGGGGCATCTACGAGCAGTACTTC. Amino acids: CASSQDRLAGGIYEQYF.

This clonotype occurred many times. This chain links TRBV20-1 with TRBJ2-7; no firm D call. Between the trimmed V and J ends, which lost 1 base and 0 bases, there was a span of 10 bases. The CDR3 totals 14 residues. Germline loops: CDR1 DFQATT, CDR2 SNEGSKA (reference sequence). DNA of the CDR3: TGCAGTGCTAGAGGACTTGAGAGCTCCTACGAGCAGTACTTC. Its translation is CSARGLESSYEQYF.

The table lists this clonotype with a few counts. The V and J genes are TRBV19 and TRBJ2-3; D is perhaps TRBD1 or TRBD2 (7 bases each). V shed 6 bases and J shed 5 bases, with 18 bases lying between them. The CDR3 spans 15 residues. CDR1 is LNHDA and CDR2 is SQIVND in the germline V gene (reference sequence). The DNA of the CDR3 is TGTGCCAGTAGACTCAGGGGGGGGGGAGGAGATACGCAGTATTTT. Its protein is CASRLRGGGGDTQYF.

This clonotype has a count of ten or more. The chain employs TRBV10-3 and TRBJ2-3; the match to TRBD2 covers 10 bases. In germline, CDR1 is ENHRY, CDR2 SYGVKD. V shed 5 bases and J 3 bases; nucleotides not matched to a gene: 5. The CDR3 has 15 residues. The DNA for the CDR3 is TGTGCCATCAGTACTTCTAGCGGGAGAACAGATACGCAGTATTTT. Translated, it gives CAISTSSGRTDTQYF.

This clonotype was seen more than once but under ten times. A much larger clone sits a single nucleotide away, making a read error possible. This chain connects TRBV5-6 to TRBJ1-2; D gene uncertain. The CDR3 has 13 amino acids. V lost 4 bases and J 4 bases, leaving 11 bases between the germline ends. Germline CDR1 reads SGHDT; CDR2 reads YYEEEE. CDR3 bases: TGTGCCAGCAGCCGGAAGGGAACCTATGGCTACACCTTC. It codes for CASSRKGTYGYTF.

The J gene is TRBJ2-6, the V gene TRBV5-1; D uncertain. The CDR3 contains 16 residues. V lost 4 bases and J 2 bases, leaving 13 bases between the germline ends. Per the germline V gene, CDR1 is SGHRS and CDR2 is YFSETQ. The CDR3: CASSVAPGPGANVLTF. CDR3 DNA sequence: TGCGCCAGCAGCGTAGCCCCAGGTCCTGGGGCCAACGTCCTGACTTTC. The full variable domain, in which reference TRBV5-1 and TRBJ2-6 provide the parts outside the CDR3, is KAGVTQTPRYLIKTRGQQVTLSCSPISGHRSVSWYQQTPGQGLQFLFEYFSETQRNKGNFPGRFSGRQFSNSRSEMNVSTLELGDSALYLCASSVAPGPGANVLTFGAGSRLTVL.

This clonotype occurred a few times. The CDR3 is CASSVREAGSTDTQYF. The CDR3 DNA follows: TGCGCCAGCAGTGTAAGGGAGGCCGGTAGCACAGATACGCAGTATTTT. V usage is TRBV10-1 and J usage is TRBJ2-3, with a tentative D call TRBD2 (6 bases). Trimming took 4 bases from V and 0 from J, leaving 14 bases between them. Germline-derived CDR1 and CDR2 are WNHNN and SYGVQD (reference sequence). This CDR3 spans 16 amino acids.

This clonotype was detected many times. Written as DNA, the CDR3 is TGTGCCAGCAAGAAGGAACGGGTTAATGAAAAACTGTTTTTT. Translation gives CASKKERVNEKLFF. This sequence joins TRBV2 and TRBJ1-4; D unresolved. Germline loops: CDR1 SNHLY, CDR2 FYNNEI. V lost 7 bases and J lost 4, with 13 bases in between. The CDR3 sequence is 14 residues long.

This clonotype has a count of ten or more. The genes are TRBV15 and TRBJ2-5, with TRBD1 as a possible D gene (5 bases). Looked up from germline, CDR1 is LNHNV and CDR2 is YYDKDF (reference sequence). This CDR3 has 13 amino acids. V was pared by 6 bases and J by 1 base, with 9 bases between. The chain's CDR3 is CATSPRAQETQYF. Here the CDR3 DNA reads TGTGCCACCAGTCCCAGGGCCCAAGAGACCCAGTACTTC.

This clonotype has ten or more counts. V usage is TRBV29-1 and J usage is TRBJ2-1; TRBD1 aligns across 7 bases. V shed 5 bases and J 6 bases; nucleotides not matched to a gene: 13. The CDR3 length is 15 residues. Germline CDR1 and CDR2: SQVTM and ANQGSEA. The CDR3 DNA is TGCAGCGTTCTCATATTCGGGACAGCAAGCAATGAGCAGTTCTTC. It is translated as CSVLIFGTASNEQFF.

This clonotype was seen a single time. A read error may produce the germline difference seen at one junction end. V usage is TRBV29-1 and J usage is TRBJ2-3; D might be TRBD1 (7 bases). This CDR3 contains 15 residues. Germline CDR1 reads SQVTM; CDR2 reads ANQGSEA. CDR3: CSVEGQEGSYNEQYF. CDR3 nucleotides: TGCAGCGTGGAAGGACAGGAGGGTTCCTACAATGAGCAGTATTTT.

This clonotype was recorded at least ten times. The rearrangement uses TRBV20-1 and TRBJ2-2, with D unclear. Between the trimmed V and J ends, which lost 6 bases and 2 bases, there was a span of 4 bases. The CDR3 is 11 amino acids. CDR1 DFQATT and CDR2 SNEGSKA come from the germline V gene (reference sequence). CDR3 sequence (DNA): TGCAGTGCAATTAACACCGGGGAGCTGTTTTTT. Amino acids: CSAINTGELFF.

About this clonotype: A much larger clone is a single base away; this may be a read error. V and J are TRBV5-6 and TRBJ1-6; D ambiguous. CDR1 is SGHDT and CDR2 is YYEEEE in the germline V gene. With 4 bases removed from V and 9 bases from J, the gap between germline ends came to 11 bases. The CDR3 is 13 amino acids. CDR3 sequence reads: CASSPGPTSPLHF. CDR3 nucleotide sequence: TGTGCCAGCAGCCCAGGTCCGACTTCACCCCTCCACTTT.

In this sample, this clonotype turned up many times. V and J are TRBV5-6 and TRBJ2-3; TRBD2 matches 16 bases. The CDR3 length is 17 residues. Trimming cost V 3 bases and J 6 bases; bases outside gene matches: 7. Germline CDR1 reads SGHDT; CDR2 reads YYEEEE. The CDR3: CASSSGLAGGPSDTQYF. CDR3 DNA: TGTGCCAGCAGCTCGGGACTAGCGGGAGGGCCTAGTGATACGCAGTATTTT.

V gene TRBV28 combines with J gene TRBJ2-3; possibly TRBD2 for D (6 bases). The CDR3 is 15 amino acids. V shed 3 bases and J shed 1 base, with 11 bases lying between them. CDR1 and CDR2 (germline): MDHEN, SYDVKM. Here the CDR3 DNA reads TGTGCCAGCAGTTTGGAGGGAGAGGGCACAGATACGCAGTATTTT. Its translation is CASSLEGEGTDTQYF.

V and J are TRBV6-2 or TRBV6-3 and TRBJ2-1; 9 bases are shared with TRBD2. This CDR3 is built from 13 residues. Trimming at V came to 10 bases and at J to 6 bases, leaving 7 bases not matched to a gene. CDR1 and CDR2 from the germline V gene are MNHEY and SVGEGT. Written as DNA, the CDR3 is TGTGCCACCCTAGAGACTAGCGGCAATGAGCAGTTCTTC. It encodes CATLETSGNEQFF.

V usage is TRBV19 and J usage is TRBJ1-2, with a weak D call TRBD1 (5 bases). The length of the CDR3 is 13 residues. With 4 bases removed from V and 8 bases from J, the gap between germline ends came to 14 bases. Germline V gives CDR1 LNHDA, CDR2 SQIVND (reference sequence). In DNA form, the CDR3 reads TGTGCCAGTAGTAGGGGACTAGCGGGAGGCTACACCTTC. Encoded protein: CASSRGLAGGYTF.

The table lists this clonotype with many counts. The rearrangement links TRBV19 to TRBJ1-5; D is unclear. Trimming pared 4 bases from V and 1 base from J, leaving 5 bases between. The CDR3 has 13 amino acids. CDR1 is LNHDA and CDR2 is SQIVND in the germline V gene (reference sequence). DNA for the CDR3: TGTGCCAGTAGTAGCGAGAGCAATCAGCCCCAGCATTTT. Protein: CASSSESNQPQHF. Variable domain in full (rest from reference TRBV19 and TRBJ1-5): DGGITQSPKYLFRKEGQNVTLSCEQNLNHDAMYWYRQDPGQGLRLIYYSQIVNDFQKGDIAEGYSVSREKKESFPLTVTSAQKNPTAFYLCASSSESNQPQHFGDGTRLSIL.

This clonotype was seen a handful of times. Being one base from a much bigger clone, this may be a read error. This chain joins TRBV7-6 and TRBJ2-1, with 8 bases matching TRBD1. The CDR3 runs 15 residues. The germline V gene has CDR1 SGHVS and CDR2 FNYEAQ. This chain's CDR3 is CASSPPGQGYNKQFF. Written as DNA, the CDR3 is TGTGCCAGCAGCCCCCCCGGACAGGGCTACAATAAGCAGTTCTTC.

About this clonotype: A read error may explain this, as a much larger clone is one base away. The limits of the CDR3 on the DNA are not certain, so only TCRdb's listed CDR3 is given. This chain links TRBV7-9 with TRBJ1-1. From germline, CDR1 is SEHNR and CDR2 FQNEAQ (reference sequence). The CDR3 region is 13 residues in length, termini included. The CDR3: CASSWARGTEALF.